A selection of T cell receptor beta chains follows, all from one sample in a study of cytomegalovirus exposure and HLA in healthy donors. Using immunoSEQ multiplex PCR, the repertoire was profiled, and TCRdb retains in-frame clones only, with some absent. The table has 150,000 or so clones, more than 70% seen once. The sequencing input was PBMCs. The source is a woman aged 40 to 50 in good health and CMV-seropositive. The CDR3 runs from the conserved cysteine through the conserved F or W. Fields, in order: J gene, clone size, V gene, D gene, CDR3 DNA, CDR3 protein. A D gene is named only where the DNA matches it firmly. Clone size is given for some rows only: seen once, a few or many times, or a class if the clone is expanded.

>TRBJ2-2|.|TRBV6-6|.
TGTGCCAGCTATGCCCTCGGGGGTTTTGCCGGGGAGCTGTTTTTT
CASYALGGFAGELFF
>TRBJ2-4|once|TRBV5-1|.
TGCGCCAGCAGCTTGGGAGGGATAGCCAAAAACATTCAGTACTTC
CASSLGGIAKNIQYF
>TRBJ2-2|.|TRBV6-1|TRBD2
TGTGCCAGCAGTGGCCGACTAGCGGGACCCAACACCGGGGAGCTGTTTTTT
CASSGRLAGPNTGELFF
>TRBJ2-5|few|TRBV19|TRBD1
TGTGCCAGTAGTATCAGCAGGGGGGAGACCCAGTACTTC
CASSISRGETQYF
>TRBJ1-4|.|TRBV5-1|TRBD1
TGCGCCAGCAGCCGGGACAGGGGTGAAAAACTGTTTTTT
CASSRDRGEKLFF
>TRBJ2-3|.|TRBV14|TRBD2
TGTGCCAGCAGCCAAGGGTTTCTAGCGGGAAGCACAGATACGCAGTATTTT
CASSQGFLAGSTDTQYF
>TRBJ2-6|.|TRBV2|TRBD2
TGTGCCAGCAGTGAACTCCTAGCGGGAGGGGCTGGGGCCAACGTCCTGACTTTC
CASSELLAGGAGANVLTF
>TRBJ2-1|.|TRBV4-1|.
TGCGCCAGCAGCCAAGGAGGGACTCCCAACAATGAGCAGTTCTTC
CASSQGGTPNNEQFF
>TRBJ2-1|few|TRBV11-2|TRBD2
TGTGCCAGCAGCTTAGTTCTAGCGGGCGAGCAGTTCTTC
CASSLVLAGEQFF
>TRBJ2-7|.|TRBV6-5|TRBD1
TGTGCCAGCAGGGGTGGACAGGGGCCCTACGAGCAGTACTTC
CASRGGQGPYEQYF
>TRBJ2-2|.|TRBV5-1|.
TGCGCCAGCACCTCCCGCGGGGCCGTCTGGGGCACCGGGGAGCTGTTTTTT
CASTSRGAVWGTGELFF
>TRBJ2-2|.|TRBV11-2|.
TGTGCCAGCAGCCTACTCACAGGGAACACCGGGGAGCTGTTTTTT
CASSLLTGNTGELFF
>TRBJ1-2|.|TRBV7-2|.
TGTGCCAGCACCCAAAGCAGGGGAACAATCTATGGCTACACCTTC
CASTQSRGTIYGYTF
>TRBJ1-5|.|TRBV27|.
TGTGCCAGCAGTTTAGAGGGGCGGGGGCGCCAGCCCCAGCATTTT
CASSLEGRGRQPQHF
>TRBJ2-2|.|TRBV5-1|.
TGCGCCAGCAGCTTCGGAGGAAGAAGCACCGGGGAGCTGTTTTTT
CASSFGGRSTGELFF
>TRBJ1-2|.|TRBV7-9|TRBD1
TGTGCCAGCAGCCTCGGGACAGCTGCTAACTATGGCTACACCTTC
CASSLGTAANYGYTF
>TRBJ2-3|.|TRBV10-2|TRBD2
TGCGCCAGCAGTGAGTCGGCTAGCGGGTTCACAGATACGCAGTATTTT
CASSESASGFTDTQYF
>TRBJ2-3|.|TRBV5-1|.
TGCGCCAGCAGCTTGGTGGTTCAGGATGGCACAGATACGCAGTATTTT
CASSLVVQDGTDTQYF
>TRBJ2-7|few|TRBV2|.
TGTGCCAGCAGTTACGGGACTGCCTCCTACGAGCAGTACTTC
CASSYGTASYEQYF
>TRBJ2-7|.|TRBV27|TRBD2
TGTGCCAGCAGCCCCTCTCTGAGCGGGAGGGGCCTATGGCAGTACTTC
CASSPSLSGRGLWQYF
>TRBJ1-1|once|TRBV9|.
TGTGCCAGCAGCGATTTGACAGAGACAAACACTGAAGCTTTCTTT
CASSDLTETNTEAFF
>TRBJ2-7|.|TRBV5-6|TRBD1
TGTGCCAGCAGTTATGCAATCGGGACAGGGCTCAACGAGCAGTACTTC
CASSYAIGTGLNEQYF
>TRBJ1-1|.|TRBV28|.
TGTGCCAGCAGTTTCATTCCCAACACTGAAGCTTTCTTT
CASSFIPNTEAFF
>TRBJ1-4|many|TRBV7-9|.
TGTGCCAGCAGCTTAGATGCCAGGGAAAAACTGTTTTTT
CASSLDAREKLFF
>TRBJ2-3|.|TRBV7-9|TRBD2
TGTGCCAGCAGCCCCTTAGCGGGAGGGGACGGAGATACGCAGTATTTT
CASSPLAGGDGDTQYF
>TRBJ2-3|few|TRBV7-9|TRBD1
TGTGCCAGCAGCTTGGGGCAGACAGGGGACCGCACAGATACGCAGTATTTT
CASSLGQTGDRTDTQYF
>TRBJ1-6|.|TRBV6-5|.
TGTGCCAGTAGTTTTACAAGCTCCTATAATTCACCCCTCCACTTT
CASSFTSSYNSPLHF
>TRBJ2-1|.|TRBV7-8|TRBD2
TGTGCCAGCAGCTCCCGACTAGCGGGAGGGGTCGATGAGCAGTTCTTC
CASSSRLAGGVDEQFF
>TRBJ2-5|few|TRBV5-1|.
TGCGCCAGCAGCTACAGCGGGGAGACCCAGTACTTC
CASSYSGETQYF
>TRBJ2-7|.|TRBV7-8|TRBD1
TGTGCCAGCAGCTGGGGACAGGGCAACTACGAGCAGTACTTC
CASSWGQGNYEQYF
>TRBJ1-1|few|TRBV6-1|.
TGTGCCAGCAGTCAAAACCGGGGGAACACTGAAGCTTTCTTT
CASSQNRGNTEAFF
>TRBJ2-7|.|TRBV27|TRBD2
TGTGCCAGCAGCTATATGGCGGGAGGCTACGAGCAGTACTTC
CASSYMAGGYEQYF
>TRBJ2-2|.|TRBV2|TRBD2
TGTGCCAGCACTGCGGGGGGGACTAGCGGTAACACCGGGGAGCTGTTTTTT
CASTAGGTSGNTGELFF
>TRBJ2-1|.|TRBV14|TRBD2
TGTGCCAGCAGCCAAGAGGGGTTTCGCGGGAGTTGGTCCTACAATGAGCAGTTCTTC
CASSQEGFRGSWSYNEQFF
>TRBJ1-1|.|TRBV11-2|TRBD1
TGTGCCAGCAGCTTGGCAGGGGGTGAAGCTTTCTTT
CASSLAGGEAFF
>TRBJ2-2|.|TRBV5-4|TRBD2
TGTGCCAGCAGCTTTCAACAGCTAGCGGGAGGGGGCACCGGGGAGCTGTTTTTT
CASSFQQLAGGGTGELFF
>TRBJ2-3|.|TRBV27|.
TGTGCCAGCAGTTTATGGTCGGGGGAGGACACAGATACGCAGTATTTT
CASSLWSGEDTDTQYF
>TRBJ1-5|.|TRBV19|.
TGTGCCAGTACATCAGGGCCCCTCTATAGCAATCAGCCCCAGCATTTT
CASTSGPLYSNQPQHF
>TRBJ2-7|.|TRBV19|TRBD1
TGTGCCAGTAGTCCATCACCCGGGACAGGCCCCTACGAGCAGTACTTC
CASSPSPGTGPYEQYF
>TRBJ2-1|.|TRBV27|.
TGTGCCAGCAGGGACTCAGTAATGCCTTCTGAGCAGTTCTTC
CASRDSVMPSEQFF
>TRBJ2-1|few|TRBV5-1|TRBD2
TGCGCCAGCAGCTTGGATCTAGCGGGAGAAAAGCAGTTCTTC
CASSLDLAGEKQFF
>TRBJ2-1|once|TRBV9|.
TGTGCCAGCAGCGAGTTAGCGGACTCCGGGCAGTTCTTC
CASSELADSGQFF
>TRBJ2-7|.|TRBV11-3|.
TGTGCCAGCAGCATCAGGGGTTCCCCCTACGAGCAGTACTTC
CASSIRGSPYEQYF
>TRBJ2-1|few|TRBV4-2|TRBD2
TGTGCCAGCAGCCAAGACCCTAGCGGGAGTTGGGTGGACTACTCCTACAATGAGCAGTTCTTC
CASSQDPSGSWVDYSYNEQFF
>TRBJ2-2|.|TRBV6-5|.
TGTGCCAGCAGTTACACCACAGGGTATGGGGCCGGGGAGCTGTTTTTT
CASSYTTGYGAGELFF
>TRBJ2-6|once|TRBV28|.
TGTGCCAGCATGAGCACCTCTGGGGCCAACGTCCTGACTTTC
CASMSTSGANVLTF
>TRBJ2-5|.|TRBV29-1|TRBD2
TGCAGCGGGGGCGTTAGCGGGGAGACCCAGTACTTC
CSGGVSGETQYF